A single sample is the source of the 2 T cell receptor beta chains below, sequenced in a study of neurological immune-mediated disorders. TCRdb processed the 5' RACE reads anew with MiXCR; each CDR3 protein has one entry. The sample has about 65,000 distinct CDR3 sequences, around 4% seen once. The material sequenced was PBMCs. The receptors were gathered from a man between 50 and 59 years old with multiple sclerosis.

This clonotype ranks as medium-sized (0.01 to 0.1%). The gene calls are TRBV5-1 and TRBJ1-1, with D tentatively TRBD1 (6 bases). Between the trimmed V and J ends, which lost 5 bases and 2 bases, there was a span of 22 bases. The CDR3 is 17 amino acids. Germline assignment: CDR1 SGHRS and CDR2 YFSETQ. CDR3 sequence: CASRLRGASELNTEAFF. CDR3 nucleotides: TGCGCCAGCAGGTTAAGGGGGGCCAGCGAATTAAACACTGAAGCTTTCTTT.

Comment on this clonotype: A much larger clone lies one base from this, so it may be a read error. The V and J genes are TRBV5-5 and TRBJ1-3; D perhaps matches TRBD1 (6 bases). CDR3 size: 15 residues. In germline, CDR1 is SGHKS, CDR2 YYEKEE (reference sequence). The V gene lost 1 base and the J gene lost 2 bases, with 10 bases spanning the gap. The CDR3 protein is CASSLSRTAGNTIYF. The DNA of the CDR3 is TGTGCCAGCAGCTTGTCGAGGACAGCTGGAAACACCATATATTTT.